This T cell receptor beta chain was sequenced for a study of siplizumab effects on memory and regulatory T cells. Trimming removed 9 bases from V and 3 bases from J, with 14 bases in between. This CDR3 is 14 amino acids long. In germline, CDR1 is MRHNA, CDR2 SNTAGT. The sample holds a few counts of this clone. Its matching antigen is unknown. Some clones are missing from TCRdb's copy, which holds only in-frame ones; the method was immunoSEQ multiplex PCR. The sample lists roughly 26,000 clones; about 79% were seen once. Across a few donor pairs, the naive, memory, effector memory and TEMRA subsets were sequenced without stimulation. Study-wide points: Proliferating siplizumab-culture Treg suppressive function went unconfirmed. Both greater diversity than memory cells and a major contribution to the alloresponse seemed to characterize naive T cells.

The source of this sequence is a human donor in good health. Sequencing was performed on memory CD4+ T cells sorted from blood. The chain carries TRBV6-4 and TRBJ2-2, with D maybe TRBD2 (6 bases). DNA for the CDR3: TGTGCCAGTGCCTCTAGCGCCGACACCGGGGAGCTGTTTTTT. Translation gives CASASSADTGELFF.